A selection of T cell receptor beta chains follows, all from one sample in a study of T cell responses to AZD1222 COVID-19 vaccine. Measured with immunoSEQ multiplex PCR; TCRdb has only the in-frame clones, and not every one. The table lists 99,000 or so clones, over 70% of them singletons, with more than 6.5% in the top ten. The sample here was peripheral blood, taken on day 0 of AZD1222 vaccination. These receptors were collected from an adult in good health. The CDR3 runs from the conserved cysteine through the conserved F or W. D genes are given only for firm matches.

d_call	v_call	j_call	cdr3_length	cdr3_aa	cdr3_nt
TRBD1	TRBV7-3	TRBJ1-2	15	CASSFGQGGLGGYTF	TGTGCCAGCAGCTTTGGACAGGGAGGGTTGGGAGGCTACACCTTC
TRBD2	TRBV5-4	TRBJ2-1	17	CASSSPSGRTPYNEQFF	TGTGCCAGCAGCTCCCCTAGCGGGAGAACTCCCTACAATGAGCAGTTCTTC
TRBD1	TRBV5-5	TRBJ1-2	18	CASSLIAGQGALFYGYTF	TGTGCCAGCAGCTTGATCGCGGGACAGGGGGCGCTTTTCTATGGCTACACCTTC
-	TRBV21-1	TRBJ1-3	19	CASSKARVGGIRCGNTIYF	TGTGCCAGCAGCAAAGCGCGGGTAGGGGGCATAAGATGTGGAAACACCATATATTTT
TRBD1	TRBV7-8	TRBJ2-5	15	CASSYRDRVKETQYF	TGTGCCAGCAGCTACCGGGACAGGGTGAAAGAGACCCAGTACTTC
-	TRBV7-2	TRBJ2-1	17	CASSSRSGTSSYNEQFF	TGTGCCAGCAGCTCCCGTTCCGGGACGAGCTCCTACAATGAGCAGTTCTTC
-	TRBV6-5	TRBJ1-5	15	CASSYGWGSNQPQHF	TGTGCCAGCAGTTACGGATGGGGGAGCAATCAGCCCCAGCATTTT
TRBD1	TRBV3-1/TRBV3-2	TRBJ1-4	14	CASSPTGLKEKLFF	TGTGCCAGCAGCCCGACAGGGCTAAAGGAAAAACTGTTTTTT
-	TRBV18	TRBJ1-4	13	CASSRAQNEKLFF	TGTGCCAGCTCACGAGCCCAAAATGAAAAACTGTTTTTT
-	TRBV5-1	TRBJ1-1	16	CASSFTVTTATTEAFF	TGCGCCAGCAGTTTCACTGTCACGACAGCCACCACTGAAGCTTTCTTT
-	TRBV7-9	TRBJ2-7	16	CASSPGGDRLSYEQYF	TGTGCCAGCAGCCCTGGGGGGGACAGGCTCTCCTACGAGCAGTACTTC
-	TRBV30	TRBJ1-3	16	CAWSVTGGFSGNTIYF	TGTGCCTGGAGTGTCACTGGGGGCTTCTCTGGAAACACCATATATTTT
TRBD1	TRBV2	TRBJ1-1	15	CASSEETGGLTEAFF	TGTGCCAGCAGCGAAGAGACAGGGGGCCTCACTGAAGCTTTCTTT
-	TRBV5-1	TRBJ1-2	13	CASSADRNYGYTF	TGCGCCAGCAGCGCCGACAGAAACTATGGCTACACCTTC